These T cell receptor beta chains were read from a single sample in a study of glioma-infiltrating T cells after dendritic cell vaccination. Assay: immunoSEQ multiplex PCR; the TCRdb copy retains only in-frame clones and omits some. The sample lists just under 85,000 clones; roughly 89% were seen once. The specimen was blood, collected before dendritic cell vaccination. The receptors derive from a human donor with glioblastoma. Each CDR3 is given with its conserved first and last residue. Fields, in order: D gene, V gene, J gene, clone size, CDR3 length, CDR3 protein, CDR3 DNA. A D gene is named only where the DNA matches it firmly. A clone size is listed for some rows: how often the clone was seen (once, few, many), or a class if it is expanded.

>TRBD1|TRBV6-5|TRBJ2-7|NA|16
CASSYRPGTGAYEQYF
TGTGCCAGCAGCTACCGCCCCGGGACAGGGGCCTACGAGCAGTACTTC
>NA|TRBV5-1|TRBJ2-3|NA|14
CASSVSYSTDTQYF
TGCGCCAGCAGCGTTAGCTACTCCACAGATACGCAGTATTTT
>NA|TRBV7-3|TRBJ2-1|once|15
CASSLTGQEGAEQFF
TGTGCCAGCAGCTTAACGGGGCAGGAGGGAGCTGAGCAGTTCTTC
>NA|TRBV13|TRBJ1-2|few|17
CASSVNAREGTNYGYTF
TGTGCCAGCAGCGTCAACGCCCGGGAGGGCACCAACTATGGCTACACCTTC
>TRBD2|TRBV9|TRBJ2-3|NA|15
CASSAYGGATDTQYF
TGTGCCAGCAGCGCTTACGGGGGGGCAACAGATACGCAGTATTTT
>TRBD2|TRBV29-1|TRBJ2-2|once|15
CSVRSSGGSTGELFF
TGCAGCGTGAGATCTAGCGGGGGAAGCACCGGGGAGCTGTTTTTT
>NA|TRBV18|TRBJ1-1|NA|13
CASSPPTSTEAFF
TGTGCCAGCTCACCACCAACTTCCACTGAAGCTTTCTTT
>NA|TRBV7-6|TRBJ1-2|NA|14
CASSLAREAGGYTF
TGTGCCAGCAGCTTAGCGCGGGAGGCGGGAGGCTACACCTTC
>NA|TRBV5-4|TRBJ2-7|NA|13
CASSFQGGNEQYF
TGTGCCAGCAGCTTTCAGGGCGGCAACGAGCAGTACTTC
>TRBD1|TRBV2|TRBJ1-2|NA|14
CASSRSGQPYGYTF
TGTGCCAGCAGTCGATCGGGACAGCCTTATGGCTACACCTTC
>TRBD1|TRBV6-6|TRBJ1-6|NA|14
CASSGQGLNSPLHF
TGTGCCAGCAGTGGACAGGGCCTTAATTCACCCCTCCACTTT
>TRBD2|TRBV5-1|TRBJ2-3|NA|16
CASSLTSGVNTDTQYF
TGCGCCAGCAGCTTGACTAGCGGGGTGAATACAGATACGCAGTATTTT
>NA|TRBV14|TRBJ1-5|NA|14
CASSHTRGNQPQHF
TGTGCCAGCAGCCATACCAGGGGCAATCAGCCCCAGCATTTT
>TRBD2|TRBV6-4|TRBJ2-3|NA|15
CASRNGLAEADTQYF
TGTGCCAGCAGGAACGGACTAGCGGAGGCAGATACGCAGTATTTT
>NA|TRBV4-1|TRBJ2-3|NA|14
CASSQGVLPDTQYF
TGCGCCAGCAGCCAGGGAGTTCTTCCCGATACGCAGTATTTT
>NA|TRBV11-3|TRBJ2-3|once|16
CASSLDSWPGVVTQYF
TGTGCCAGCAGCTTAGATAGTTGGCCGGGAGTAGTGACGCAGTATTTT
>TRBD1|TRBV5-1|TRBJ1-1|NA|14
CASSWGQDKSEAFF
TGCGCCAGCAGTTGGGGACAGGATAAATCTGAAGCTTTCTTT
>TRBD1|TRBV28|TRBJ1-1|few|12
CASSLSQGGAFF
TGTGCCAGCAGTTTAAGTCAGGGGGGAGCTTTCTTT
>TRBD1|TRBV7-2|TRBJ1-5|NA|13
CASSWTGNQPQHF
TGTGCCAGCAGCTGGACAGGGAATCAGCCCCAGCATTTT
>TRBD2|TRBV27|TRBJ2-5|NA|14
CASSGLAGAETQYF
TGTGCCAGCAGCGGACTAGCGGGGGCTGAGACCCAGTACTTC
>NA|TRBV4-1|TRBJ2-7|NA|14
CASSPDWWGYEQYF
TGCGCCAGCAGCCCGGACTGGTGGGGCTACGAGCAGTACTTC
>NA|TRBV11-3|TRBJ2-1|NA|12
CASSQQAGEQFF
TGTGCCAGCAGCCAACAAGCGGGTGAGCAGTTCTTC
>NA|TRBV29-1|TRBJ2-3|NA|12
CSSRLETDTQYF
TGCAGCTCCCGACTAGAGACAGATACGCAGTATTTT
>NA|TRBV5-4|TRBJ2-5|NA|15
CASSGFSGERETQYF
TGTGCCAGCAGCGGATTCTCAGGGGAGCGGGAGACCCAGTACTTC
>NA|TRBV7-4|TRBJ1-2|NA|12
CASSLGGAGYTF
TGTGCCAGCAGCTTAGGCGGGGCTGGCTACACCTTC
>NA|TRBV5-1|TRBJ1-2|NA|14
CASSLGTSNYGYTF
TGCGCCAGCAGCTTGGGCACATCTAACTATGGCTACACCTTC
>NA|TRBV7-2|TRBJ1-5|NA|13
CASSWELNQPQHF
TGTGCCAGCAGCTGGGAGCTCAATCAGCCCCAGCATTTT
>TRBD1|TRBV4-1|TRBJ2-1|NA|17
CASSQDYGTGNDNEQFF
TGCGCCAGCAGCCAGGATTATGGGACAGGGAATGACAATGAGCAGTTCTTC
>TRBD2|TRBV7-2|TRBJ2-1|NA|18
CASSRSALAGVSGGEQFF
TGTGCCAGCAGCAGAAGCGCACTAGCGGGAGTCTCGGGTGGTGAGCAGTTCTTC
>TRBD2|TRBV2|TRBJ2-1|NA|17
CASTKLTSRGSYNEQFF
TGTGCCAGCACCAAACTCACCTCTCGCGGGAGTTACAATGAGCAGTTCTTC
>NA|TRBV13|TRBJ2-7|NA|14
CASSRGHLPYEQYF
TGTGCCAGCAGTCGTGGACATTTGCCCTACGAGCAGTACTTC
>NA|TRBV19|TRBJ2-5|NA|13
CASSIGRQETQYF
TGTGCCAGTAGTATCGGCAGGCAAGAGACCCAGTACTTC
>NA|TRBV2|TRBJ2-3|NA|19
CASHVPESRQEFSTDTQYF
TGTGCCAGCCATGTACCTGAGTCGAGACAGGAGTTCAGCACAGATACGCAGTATTTT
>TRBD1|TRBV5-1|TRBJ2-2|NA|16
CASSSTGTANTGELFF
TGCGCCAGCAGCTCTACCGGGACAGCAAACACCGGGGAGCTGTTTTTT
>NA|TRBV6-1|TRBJ1-2|few|13
CASSEAGVEGYTF
TGTGCCAGCAGTGAAGCCGGGGTTGAAGGCTACACCTTC
>NA|TRBV5-1|TRBJ2-7|NA|17
CASRFAPGAGVLYEQYF
TGCGCCAGCAGGTTTGCCCCGGGGGCGGGGGTACTCTACGAGCAGTACTTC
>TRBD1|TRBV5-1|TRBJ2-1|NA|15
CASSLGTAGYNEQFF
TGCGCCAGCAGCCTCGGGACAGCCGGCTACAATGAGCAGTTCTTC
>NA|TRBV6-6|TRBJ2-5|NA|13
CASNEGGQETQYF
TGTGCCAGCAACGAGGGGGGGCAAGAGACCCAGTACTTC
>NA|TRBV30|TRBJ1-5|NA|13
CAWSRGSNQPQHF
TGTGCCTGGAGCAGGGGAAGCAATCAGCCCCAGCATTTT
>TRBD1|TRBV4-2|TRBJ2-5|once|15
CASSRPGQGQETQYF
TGTGCCAGCAGCCGACCGGGACAGGGGCAAGAGACCCAGTACTTC
>TRBD1|TRBV5-1|TRBJ1-2|NA|15
CASSLEGTGVEGYTF
TGCGCCAGCAGCTTGGAAGGGACAGGGGTTGAGGGCTACACCTTC
>TRBD1|TRBV5-1|TRBJ2-5|NA|14
CASSLQGASETQYF
TGCGCCAGCAGCTTGCAGGGGGCATCGGAGACCCAGTACTTC
>TRBD2|TRBV6-1|TRBJ2-1|NA|13
CASGTSLAHEQFF
TGTGCCAGCGGGACTAGCCTTGCCCATGAGCAGTTCTTC
>NA|TRBV11-2|TRBJ1-4|NA|14
CASSTGTTNEKLFF
TGTGCCAGCAGCACAGGGACAACTAATGAAAAACTGTTTTTT
>NA|TRBV10-3|TRBJ2-3|NA|15
CAISAQSSSTDTQYF
TGTGCCATCAGTGCACAGAGCTCTAGCACAGATACGCAGTATTTT
>TRBD2|TRBV19|TRBJ2-1|NA|14
CASSRGGDYNEQFF
TGTGCCAGTAGTAGGGGGGGGGACTACAATGAGCAGTTCTTC
>TRBD1|TRBV27|TRBJ2-6|NA|17
CASRWTGGLGGANVLTF
TGTGCCAGCAGGTGGACAGGCGGTCTGGGAGGGGCCAACGTCCTGACTTTC
>NA|TRBV7-8|TRBJ2-1|NA|15
CASSANGFQGSEQFF
TGTGCCAGCAGCGCCAACGGATTTCAGGGTAGTGAGCAGTTCTTC
>NA|TRBV30|TRBJ2-5|NA|14
CAWKPTSHEETQYF
TGTGCCTGGAAACCGACATCCCATGAGGAGACCCAGTACTTC
>TRBD1|TRBV5-8|TRBJ1-1|NA|15
CASSLDDRGLTEAFF
TGTGCCAGCAGCCTCGACGACAGGGGGCTCACTGAAGCTTTCTTT
>NA|TRBV27|TRBJ2-1|NA|14
CASSTGSSYNEQFF
TGTGCCAGCAGTACTGGGAGCTCCTACAATGAGCAGTTCTTC
>TRBD1|TRBV7-9|TRBJ2-5|NA|15
CASSLATGHQETQYF
TGTGCCAGCAGCTTAGCGACAGGGCACCAAGAGACCCAGTACTTC
>NA|TRBV10-1|TRBJ2-1|NA|11
CASSELGEQFF
TGCGCCAGCAGTGAGCTCGGTGAGCAGTTCTTC
>NA|TRBV2|TRBJ2-6|NA|15
CASSDSGSGANVLTF
TGTGCCAGCAGTGATTCAGGCTCTGGGGCCAACGTCCTGACTTTC
>NA|TRBV5-1|TRBJ2-3|NA|14
CASSLDTSTDTQYF
TGCGCCAGCAGCTTGGACACCTCAACAGATACGCAGTATTTT